This T cell receptor beta chain comes out of a study of early T cells in non-severe SARS-CoV-2 infection. Study-level points and caveats: VDJdb-based matching was biased toward anti-spike CD8 responses and missed private and CD4 specificities.

This clonotype has just a few counts. Its matching antigen is unknown. There are 19 residues in the CDR3. With V trimmed by 6 bases and J by 0 bases, 16 bases remained unmatched. Unique molecular identifier tags were affixed to discrete cDNA molecules. MiXCR was run by TCRdb on the 5' RACE reads, yielding one entry per CDR3 protein. The sample lists fewer than 95,000 distinct CDR3 sequences, over 15% occurring once. J is TRBJ2-3 and V is TRBV12-3 or TRBV12-4; 9 bases fit TRBD1. The clonotype was recovered from an adult who was a healthcare worker with PCR-confirmed SARS-CoV-2 infection or an uninfected control (not recorded which). The sample was whole blood, taken at baseline. The CDR3 spells CASRGMGTGPPFSTDTQYF. The CDR3, as DNA: TGTGCCAGCAGGGGGATGGGGACAGGGCCTCCTTTTAGCACAGATACGCAGTATTTT.